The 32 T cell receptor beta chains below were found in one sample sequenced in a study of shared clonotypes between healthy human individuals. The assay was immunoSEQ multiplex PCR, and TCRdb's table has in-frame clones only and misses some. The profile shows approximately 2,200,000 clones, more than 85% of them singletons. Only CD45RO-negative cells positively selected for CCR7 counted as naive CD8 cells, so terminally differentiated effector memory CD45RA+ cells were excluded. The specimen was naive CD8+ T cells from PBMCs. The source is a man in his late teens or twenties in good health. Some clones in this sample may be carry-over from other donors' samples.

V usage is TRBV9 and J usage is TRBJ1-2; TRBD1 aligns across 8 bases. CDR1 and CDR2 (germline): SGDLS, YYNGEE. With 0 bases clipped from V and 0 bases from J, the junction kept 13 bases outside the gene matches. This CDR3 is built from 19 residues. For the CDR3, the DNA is TGTGCCAGCAGCGTAGGAACCCAGACAGGGGACTATGCTAACTATGGCTACACCTTC. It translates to CASSVGTQTGDYANYGYTF.

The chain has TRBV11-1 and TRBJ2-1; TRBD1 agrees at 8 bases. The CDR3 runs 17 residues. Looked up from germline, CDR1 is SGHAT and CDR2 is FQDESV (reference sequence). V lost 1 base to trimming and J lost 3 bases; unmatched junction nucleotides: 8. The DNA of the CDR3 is TGTGCCAGCAGCTTAGTCAACAGGGGGTTCCTCTACAATGAGCAGTTCTTC. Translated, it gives CASSLVNRGFLYNEQFF.

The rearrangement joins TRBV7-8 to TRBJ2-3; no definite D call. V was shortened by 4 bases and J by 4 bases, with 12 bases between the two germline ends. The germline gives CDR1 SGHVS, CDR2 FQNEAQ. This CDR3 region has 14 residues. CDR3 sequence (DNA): TGTGCCAGCAGCTCCGATCGAATGGCAGATACGCAGTATTTT. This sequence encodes CASSSDRMADTQYF.

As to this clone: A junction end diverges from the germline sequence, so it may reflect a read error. CDR3: CASSYMNTGAFF. CDR3 in DNA: TGTGCCAGCAGTTACATGAACACTGGAGCTTTCTTT. The chain combines TRBV28 with TRBJ1-1; D gene uncertain. CDR1 is MDHEN and CDR2 is SYDVKM in the germline V gene. This CDR3 contains 12 residues.

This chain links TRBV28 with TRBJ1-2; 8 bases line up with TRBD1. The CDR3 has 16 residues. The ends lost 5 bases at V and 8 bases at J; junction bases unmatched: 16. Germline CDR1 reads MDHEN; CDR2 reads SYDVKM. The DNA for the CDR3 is TGTGCCAGCAGTGCACCCGGGACAGGTCCTCTTTTGGGCTACACCTTC. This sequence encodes CASSAPGTGPLLGYTF.

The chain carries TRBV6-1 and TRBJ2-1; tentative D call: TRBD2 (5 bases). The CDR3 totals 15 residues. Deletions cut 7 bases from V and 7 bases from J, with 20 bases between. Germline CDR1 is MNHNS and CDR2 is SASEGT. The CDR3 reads CASTELPTTGNEQFF. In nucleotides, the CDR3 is TGTGCCAGCACCGAACTCCCAACCACGGGGAATGAGCAGTTCTTC.

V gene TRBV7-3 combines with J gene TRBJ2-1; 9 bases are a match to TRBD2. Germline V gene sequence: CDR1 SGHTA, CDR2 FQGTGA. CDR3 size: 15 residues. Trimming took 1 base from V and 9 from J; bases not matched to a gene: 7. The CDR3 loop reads CASSLIAGGPSEQFF. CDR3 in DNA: TGTGCCAGCAGCTTAATTGCGGGAGGGCCGAGTGAGCAGTTCTTC.

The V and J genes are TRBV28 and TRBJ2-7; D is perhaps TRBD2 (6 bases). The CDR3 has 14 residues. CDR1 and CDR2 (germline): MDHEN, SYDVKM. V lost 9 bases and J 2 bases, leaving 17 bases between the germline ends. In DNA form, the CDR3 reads TGTGCCAGTCGTAGTGGCGGGGAGACCTACGAGCAGTACTTC. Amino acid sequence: CASRSGGETYEQYF.

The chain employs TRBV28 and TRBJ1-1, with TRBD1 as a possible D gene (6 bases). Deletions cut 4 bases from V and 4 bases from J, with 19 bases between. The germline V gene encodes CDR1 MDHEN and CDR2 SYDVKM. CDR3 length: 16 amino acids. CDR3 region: CASSWNRERGSTEAFF. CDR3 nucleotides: TGTGCCAGCAGTTGGAACAGGGAGAGGGGGAGCACTGAAGCTTTCTTT.

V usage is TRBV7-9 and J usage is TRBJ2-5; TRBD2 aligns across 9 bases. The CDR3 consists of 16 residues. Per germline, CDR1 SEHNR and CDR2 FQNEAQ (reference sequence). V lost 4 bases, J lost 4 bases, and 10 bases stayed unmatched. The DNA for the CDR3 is TGTGCCAGCAGCTGGACCGGGACTAGCCGCGGAGAGACCCAGTACTTC. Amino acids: CASSWTGTSRGETQYF.

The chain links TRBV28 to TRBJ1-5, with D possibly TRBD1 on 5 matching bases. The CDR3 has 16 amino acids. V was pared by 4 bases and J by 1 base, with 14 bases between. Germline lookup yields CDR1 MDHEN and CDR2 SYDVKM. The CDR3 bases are TGTGCCAGCAGTTGGGTTTCGGGGGGGAGCAATCAGCCCCAGCATTTT. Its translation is CASSWVSGGSNQPQHF.

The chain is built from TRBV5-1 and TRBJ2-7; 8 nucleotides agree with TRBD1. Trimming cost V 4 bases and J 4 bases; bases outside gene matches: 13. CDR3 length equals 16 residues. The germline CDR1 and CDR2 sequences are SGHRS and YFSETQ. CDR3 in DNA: TGCGCCAGCAGCCCGACAGGGGCCCTTCCTCCTTACGAGCAGTACTTC. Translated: CASSPTGALPPYEQYF.

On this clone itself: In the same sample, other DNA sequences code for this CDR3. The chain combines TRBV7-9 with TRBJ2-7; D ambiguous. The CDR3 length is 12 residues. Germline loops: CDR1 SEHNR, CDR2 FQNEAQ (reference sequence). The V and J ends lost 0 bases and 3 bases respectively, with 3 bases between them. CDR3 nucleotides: TGTGCCAGCAGCTTAGCACTCTACGAGCAGTACTTC. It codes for CASSLALYEQYF.

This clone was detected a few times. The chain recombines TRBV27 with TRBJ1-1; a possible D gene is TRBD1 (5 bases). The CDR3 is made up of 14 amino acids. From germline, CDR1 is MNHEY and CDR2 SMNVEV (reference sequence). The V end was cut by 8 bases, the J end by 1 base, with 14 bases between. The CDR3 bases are TGTGCCAGCTTCGCAGGGACGGGGAACACTGAAGCTTTCTTT. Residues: CASFAGTGNTEAFF.

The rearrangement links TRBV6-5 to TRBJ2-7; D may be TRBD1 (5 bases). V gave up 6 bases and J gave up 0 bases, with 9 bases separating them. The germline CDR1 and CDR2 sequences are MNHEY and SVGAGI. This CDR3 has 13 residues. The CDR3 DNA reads TGTGCCAGCAGCCCGGACAACTCCTACGAGCAGTACTTC. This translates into CASSPDNSYEQYF.

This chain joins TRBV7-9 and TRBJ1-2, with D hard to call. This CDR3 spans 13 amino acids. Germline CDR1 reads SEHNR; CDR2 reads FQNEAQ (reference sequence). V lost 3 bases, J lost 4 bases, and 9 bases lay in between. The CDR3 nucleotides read TGTGCCAGCAGCTTCGCAGAGACCTATGGCTACACCTTC. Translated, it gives CASSFAETYGYTF.

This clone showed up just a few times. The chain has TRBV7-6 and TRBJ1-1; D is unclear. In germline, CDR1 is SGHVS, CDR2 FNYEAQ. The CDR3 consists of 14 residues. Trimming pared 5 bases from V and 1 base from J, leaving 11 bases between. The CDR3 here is CASSLSRGNTEAFF. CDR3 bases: TGTGCCAGCAGCCTGAGTCGTGGGAACACTGAAGCTTTCTTT.

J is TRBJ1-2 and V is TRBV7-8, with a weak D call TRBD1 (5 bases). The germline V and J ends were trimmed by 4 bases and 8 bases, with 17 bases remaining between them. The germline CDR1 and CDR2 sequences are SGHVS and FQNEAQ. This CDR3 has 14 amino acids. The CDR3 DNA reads TGTGCCAGCAGCTCCGGGGGAGGGTTGGGAGGCTACACCTTC. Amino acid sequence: CASSSGGGLGGYTF.

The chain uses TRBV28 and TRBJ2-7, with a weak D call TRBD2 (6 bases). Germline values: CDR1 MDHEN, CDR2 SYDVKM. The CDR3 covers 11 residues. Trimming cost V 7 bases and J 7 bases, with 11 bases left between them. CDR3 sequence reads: CASTSAREQYF. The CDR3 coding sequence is TGTGCCAGCACTAGCGCGAGAGAGCAGTACTTC.

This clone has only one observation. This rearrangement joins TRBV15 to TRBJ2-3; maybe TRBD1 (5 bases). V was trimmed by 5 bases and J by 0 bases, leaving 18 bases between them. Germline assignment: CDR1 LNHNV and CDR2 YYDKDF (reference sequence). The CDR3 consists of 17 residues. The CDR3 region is CATSSQRGWGSTDTQYF. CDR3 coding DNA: TGTGCCACCAGCTCCCAAAGGGGTTGGGGTAGCACAGATACGCAGTATTTT.

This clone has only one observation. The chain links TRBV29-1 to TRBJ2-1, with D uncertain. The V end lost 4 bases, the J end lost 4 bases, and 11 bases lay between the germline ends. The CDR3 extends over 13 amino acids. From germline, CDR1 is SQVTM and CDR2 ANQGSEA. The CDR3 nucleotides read TGCAGCGTTGCCGGGCTCACTTACAATGAGCAGTTCTTC. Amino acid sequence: CSVAGLTYNEQFF.

The CDR3 protein is CSVDQGSGNTIYF. In nucleotides, the CDR3 is TGCAGCGTTGATCAAGGGTCGGGAAACACCATATATTTT. The chain joins TRBV29-1 to TRBJ1-3; D is ambiguous. The V end lost 3 bases, the J end lost 4 bases, and 10 bases lay between the germline ends. The germline V gene has CDR1 SQVTM and CDR2 ANQGSEA. The CDR3 covers 13 residues. Looking up the rest from reference TRBV29-1 and TRBJ1-3 gives the full variable domain: SAVISQKPSRDICQRGTSLTIQCQVDSQVTMMFWYRQQPGQSLTLIATANQGSEATYESGFVIDKFPISRPNLTFSTLTVSNMSPEDSSIYLCSVDQGSGNTIYFGEGSWLTVV.

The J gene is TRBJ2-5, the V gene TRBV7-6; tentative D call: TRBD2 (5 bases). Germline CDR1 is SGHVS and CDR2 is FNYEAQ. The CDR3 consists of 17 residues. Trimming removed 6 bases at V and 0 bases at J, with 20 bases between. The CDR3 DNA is TGTGCCAGCAGGGATGGCGGAAACGCGGGTAACCAAGAGACCCAGTACTTC. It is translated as CASRDGGNAGNQETQYF.

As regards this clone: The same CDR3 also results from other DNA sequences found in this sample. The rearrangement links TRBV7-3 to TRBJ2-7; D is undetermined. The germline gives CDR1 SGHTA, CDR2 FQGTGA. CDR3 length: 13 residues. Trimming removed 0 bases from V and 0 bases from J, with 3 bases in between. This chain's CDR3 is CASSLTSSYEQYF. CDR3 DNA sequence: TGTGCCAGCAGCTTAACAAGCTCCTACGAGCAGTACTTC.

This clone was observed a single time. CDR3: CASSPVQGMQETQYF. CDR3 nucleotide sequence: TGCGCCAGCAGTCCCGTGCAGGGGATGCAAGAGACCCAGTACTTC. V is TRBV4-1 and J is TRBJ2-5; D possibly corresponds to TRBD1 (6 bases). The CDR3 sequence is 15 residues long. Germline-derived CDR1 and CDR2 are MGHRA and YSYEKL. V was cut by 6 bases and J by 2 bases, with 16 bases left in between.

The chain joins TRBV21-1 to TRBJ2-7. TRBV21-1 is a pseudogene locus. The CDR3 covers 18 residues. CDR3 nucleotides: TGTGCCAGCCGCCAAGCCCTCCCGGGGCGAAGGAGCTCCTACGAGCAGTACTTC. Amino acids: CASRQALPGRRSSYEQYF.

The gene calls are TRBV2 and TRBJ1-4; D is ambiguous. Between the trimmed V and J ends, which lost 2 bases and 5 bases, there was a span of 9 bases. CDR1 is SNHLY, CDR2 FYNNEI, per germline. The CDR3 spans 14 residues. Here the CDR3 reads CASSERPQNEKLFF. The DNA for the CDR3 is TGTGCCAGCAGTGAACGACCCCAGAATGAAAAACTGTTTTTT.

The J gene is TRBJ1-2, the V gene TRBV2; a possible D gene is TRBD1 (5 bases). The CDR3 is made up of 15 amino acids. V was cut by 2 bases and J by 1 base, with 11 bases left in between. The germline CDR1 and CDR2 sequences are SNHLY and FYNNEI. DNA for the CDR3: TGTGCCAGCAGTGAAAGGGCAGGGAATAACTATGGCTACACCTTC. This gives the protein CASSERAGNNYGYTF.

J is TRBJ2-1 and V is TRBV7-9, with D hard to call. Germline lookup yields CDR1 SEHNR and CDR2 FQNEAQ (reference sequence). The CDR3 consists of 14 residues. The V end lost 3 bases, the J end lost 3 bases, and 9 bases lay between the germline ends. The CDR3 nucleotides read TGTGCCAGCAGCTTTTTTCTGGGCTACAATGAGCAGTTCTTC. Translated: CASSFFLGYNEQFF.

The CDR3 reads CASSFSGLGRVSSYEQYF. CDR3 nucleotide sequence: TGTGCCAGCAGTTTCTCTGGGCTGGGCAGGGTCAGCTCCTACGAGCAGTACTTC. The rearrangement uses TRBV28 and TRBJ2-7, with D possibly matching TRBD1 (5 bases). The germline V gene encodes CDR1 MDHEN and CDR2 SYDVKM. This CDR3 has 18 residues. Trimming cost V 3 bases and J 0 bases, with 21 bases left between them.

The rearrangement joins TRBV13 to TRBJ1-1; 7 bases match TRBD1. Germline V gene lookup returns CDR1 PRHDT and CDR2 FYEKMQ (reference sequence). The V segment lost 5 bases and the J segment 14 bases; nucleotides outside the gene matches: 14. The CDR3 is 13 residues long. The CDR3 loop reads CASSPPGTVPGFF. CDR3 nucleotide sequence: TGTGCCAGCAGCCCGCCAGGGACAGTCCCCGGATTCTTT.

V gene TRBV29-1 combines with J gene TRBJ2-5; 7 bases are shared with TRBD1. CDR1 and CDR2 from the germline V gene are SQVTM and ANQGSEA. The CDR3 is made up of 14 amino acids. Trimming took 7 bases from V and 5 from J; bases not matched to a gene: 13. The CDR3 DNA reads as TGCAGCGCCGATGACAGGGAACTCGGGGAGACCCAGTACTTC. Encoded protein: CSADDRELGETQYF.